This TCR beta chain was identified during a study of blood T cell repertoires in COVID-19. Clones were sequenced by immunoSEQ multiplex PCR, and TCRdb holds only the in-frame ones, with some missing. Of about 62,000 clones in the sample, roughly 85% were seen once. The sequencing sample was made of peripheral blood. This receptor was obtained from an elderly woman with acute or convalescent COVID-19.

The CDR3 protein is CASSVERPGYNEQFF. CDR3 nucleotides: TGTGCCAGCAGTGTGGAGCGCCCGGGGTACAATGAGCAGTTCTTC. This chain links TRBV2 with TRBJ2-1; weak D call: TRBD2 (5 bases). Trimming cost V 4 bases and J 4 bases, with 14 bases left between them. The germline V gene encodes CDR1 SNHLY and CDR2 FYNNEI. The CDR3 length is 15 residues.